This TCR beta chain was obtained from a study of regulatory T cells in long-lasting Graves disease. The time point was: persistent/refractory GD, antithyroid drugs over 5 years with positive TRAb. The TCR library was prepared using RNA isolated from PBMCs. Staff took around 9 milliliters of peripheral blood and put it into EDTA tubes. This clonotype was seen more than once but under ten times. The CDR3 is made up of 12 amino acids. Looked up from germline, CDR1 is LNHDA and CDR2 is SQIVND (reference sequence). V lost 4 bases, J lost 5 bases, and 9 bases lay in between. Arm-PCR of CDR3 regions and iRepertoire HTBI primers were the basis on which TCR beta libraries were built. A single record per CDR3 protein comes from TCRdb applying MiXCR to the multiplex PCR reads. The data contain a few hundred thousand distinct CDR3 sequences, over 20% of them singletons.

This rearrangement joins TRBV19 to TRBJ2-7; TRBD2 is a possible D gene (5 bases). The source material was peripheral blood mononuclear cells (PBMCs), sampled when the disease was refractory, from a patient treated with antithyroid drugs. The source is a female donor with Graves disease. The CDR3 loop reads CASSTSMDEQYF. The DNA for the CDR3 is TGTGCCAGTAGTACTAGCATGGACGAGCAGTACTTC.